The present entry profiles one TCR beta chain with its context. The V gene's germline CDR1 is MGHRA and CDR2 YSYEKL. V lost 1 base, J lost 7 bases, and 8 bases lay in between. The CDR3 runs 14 residues. This entry comes from a study of T cell changes during pregnancy in multiple sclerosis. TCRdb keeps only in-frame clones here, not all; method: immunoSEQ multiplex PCR. The sample includes tens of thousands of clones, more than 80% of them seen just once. The chain joins TRBV4-1 to TRBJ1-6; the D is unclear. This sequence originates from a female donor with multiple sclerosis, enrolled in a pregnancy study. Sequences were derived from peripheral blood, sampled in the second trimester of pregnancy. The CDR3 coding sequence is TGCGCCAGCAGCCAAGGAGAGGCGAATTCACCCCTCCACTTT. This gives the protein CASSQGEANSPLHF.